This is a list of T cell receptor beta chains from one sample in a study of cytomegalovirus exposure and HLA in healthy donors. Measured with immunoSEQ multiplex PCR; TCRdb has only the in-frame clones, and not every one. Seen here are roughly 270,000 clones, 85% to 90% observed once, and the top ten hold about 0.85%. Sequenced sample: PBMCs. Receptor source: a woman aged 18-30 years in good health and CMV-seronegative. Both conserved end residues are trimmed from each CDR3.

v_call,cdr3_aa
TRBV10-3,AISETGTVQFGNYGYT
TRBV10-1,ASLPDTQNSNQPQH
TRBV28,ASKQGRGSGKPQH
TRBV2,ASSERTGAGGKLF
TRBV9,ASSSPKGLVGADTQY
TRBV27,ASSYGLVSEQY
TRBV2,ASSFRQGRGSYEQY
TRBV5-3,ARSCNTPGVGASYEQY
TRBV6-5,ASSLVRASGYT
TRBV9,ASRTGGANTGELF
TRBV30,AWSSGQGNYGYT
TRBV2,ASLPSVNEKLF
TRBV4-3,ASSQGLQTTDTQY
TRBV5-1,ASSQGSGETQY
TRBV27,ASSLSPSGRETQY
TRBV5-1,ASSSTSSRVGELF
TRBV6-1,ASSEAKFLRRGYNNEQF
TRBV4-3,ASSQDRGRAREQF
TRBV5-1,ASSLEGPVGGTEAF
TRBV29-1,SGALAFGAF
TRBV7-6,ASSLVSADTQY
TRBV10-3,AIKGQAKNTEAF
TRBV27,ASSGSGGTDTQY
TRBV15,ATSEVLNSGSIHNEQF
TRBV4-3,ASSQDGSYGYT
TRBV4-1,ASSRELAGVRHEQF
TRBV9,ASCQGSGLTDTQY
TRBV27,ASSNRRGEGYEQY
TRBV29-1,SATGTGVNNEQF
TRBV28,ASSGGSGTTDTQY